The sequence of this T cell receptor (beta chain) was determined in a study of shared clonotypes between healthy human individuals. Assay: immunoSEQ multiplex PCR; the TCRdb copy retains only in-frame clones and omits some. The sample comprises more than 1 million clones, 78% of which are singletons, and under 0.65% rests with the top ten. CDR3 length: 12 amino acids. With 3 bases removed from V and 7 bases from J, the gap between germline ends came to 9 bases. Germline lookup yields CDR1 MDHEN and CDR2 SYDVKM. The receptor comes from a man aged 18-30 years in good health. Some clones in this sample may be carry-over from other donors' samples. J is TRBJ1-1 and V is TRBV28; TRBD1 is a possible D gene (6 bases). Sequencing used memory CD4+ T cells from PBMCs. Stated subset: CD45RA-negative fraction. CDR3 sequence: CASSFQQGEAFF. The CDR3 bases are TGTGCCAGCAGTTTCCAACAGGGTGAAGCTTTCTTT.